Detailed here is one TCR beta chain. Its antigen is still unknown. Within one base of it there is no much larger clone, and no base qualities were kept. TCRbeta CDR3 regions were amplified from genomic DNA by means of the immunoSEQ Assay, a bias-controlled multiplex PCR. In the paper's pipeline: The number of nucleated cells in each sample was estimated from the amplification of reference gene primers within the assay. To quantify the absolute abundance of each unique TCRbeta CDR3 rearrangement, sequence reads were collapsed and filtered. Productive Simpson clonality was computed per sample as the square root of Simpson's diversity index over productive rearrangements. This is the immuneACCESS table as TCRdb keeps it, with only in-frame sequences that have V and J called. A part of the clones is gone; compared with another copy, unresolved V genes explain less than half, and the rest is unexplained. The D gene and trimming were derived from the DNA, and the V and J assignments and clone size from that table. The sample data list roughly 63,000 clones, and roughly 74% of these were observed just once. 28% of the sample lies in the top ten.

Trimming removed 5 bases from V and 8 bases from J, leaving 21 bases between the germline ends. The germline V gene encodes CDR1 SGHTA and CDR2 FQGNSA. The CDR3, from cysteine to phenylalanine, totals 16 residues. Only the CDR3 portion is preserved as DNA: 48 bases, with reading frame beginning at the first base. The data derive from a study of blood T cell repertoires in COVID-19 (dated by TCRdb to 2019 to 2021). With regard to the full study: Collaborator samples came from the United States, Italy and Spain and covered acute and convalescent phases of COVID-19. The material from the prospective study consisted of cDNA or gDNA derived from T cells, B-cell-depleted T cells, or PBMCs. The dataset comprised deeply sampled blood TCRbeta repertoires from subjects exposed to, actively infected with, or recovered from COVID-19. The repertoires were released in a freely available public database intended as a resource for research on the immune response to SARS-CoV-2. The samples were drawn from the first 160 participants of the ongoing ImmuneRACE study and from some 1,300 subjects provided by 6 global collaborators. Sample metadata almost always included a de-identified subject ID, COVID-19 status, age in years and sex. HLA class I and class II types, where available, came from metadata supplied by the sample provider rather than from assay-based typing.

The paper as a whole reports these results and caveats: Clinical and demographic metadata were provided uncurated, with the amount varying by source and participant.

Whole blood was collected in K2EDTA tubes by collaborating institutions according to the institutions' own protocols. For TCRbeta analysis, collaborator samples were shipped as frozen whole blood, as isolated PBMCs, or as DNA extracted from either sample type. The material sequenced was peripheral blood. This receptor was taken from a woman aged 80 or over with acute or convalescent COVID-19. The chain is assembled from TRBV7-2 and TRBJ1-4; a tentative D match to TRBD1 spans 6 bases. The CDR3 in this case is CASSPRATGLGEKLFF. The sequenced DNA is TGTGCCAGCAGCCCTAGAGCGACAGGCTTAGGGGAAAAACTGTTTTTT.